This record looks at one T cell receptor beta chain sequence and its context. People in the exposed group encountered a COVID-19 case within 2 weeks before entering the study. This sample was included in a study of blood T cell repertoires in COVID-19. Looking at the study overall: Sites in the United States, Italy and Spain provided acute and convalescent COVID-19 samples.

Profiled with immunoSEQ multiplex PCR; TCRdb holds only in-frame clones, not every one. The table lists fewer than 200,000 clones, 65% to 85% of them singletons, with less than 3.5% in the top ten. The CDR3 runs to 15 residues. V lost 4 bases, J lost 1 base, and 12 bases lay in between. The germline CDR1 and CDR2 sequences are LGHNA and YSLEER. The source is a woman aged 25-40 years who had been exposed to COVID-19. Sequencing used PBMCs or T cells enriched from blood (not recorded which). J is TRBJ2-3 and V is TRBV4-3; TRBD2 is a possible D gene (6 bases). The CDR3: CASSPSGQGTDTQYF. In nucleotides, the CDR3 is TGCGCCAGCAGCCCCAGCGGGCAGGGCACAGATACGCAGTATTTT.